This TCR beta chain derives from a study of tumor-infiltrating lymphocytes in primary liver carcinoma. Study-wide results and limits: Tumor-adjacent and tumor-blood pairs displayed less overlap than did pairs of tumor regions.

Without any cell sorting, 20-30 mg of bulk tissue yielded co-extracted RNA and DNA. Primary liver carcinomas in the patients were surgically resected. Chronic HBV infection was present in the patients, who were treatment-naive. There are a few counts of this clonotype. Its antigen is currently unknown. The junction shows a germline mismatch at one end, possibly a read error. From 500 ng of total RNA, TCR beta-specific cDNA was reverse-transcribed using a constant-region primer. Three nested multiplex PCR rounds, a slightly modified ARM-PCR, produced the libraries for TCR beta. Both of the initial two PCR rounds ran for 10 cycles and employed TRBV1-TRBV30 forward primers alongside a C-beta reverse primer. Via MiXCR, TCRdb re-called the multiplex PCR reads, giving one row per CDR3 protein. This table holds 95,000 to 100,000 distinct CDR3 sequences, around 66% found once. The germline gives CDR1 SGHAT, CDR2 FQNNGV. The CDR3 is 17 residues long.

The chain recombines TRBV11-2 with TRBJ2-3; possible D gene TRBD2, 5 bases. Sequenced material: liver tumor tissue from sampling region 2. Subset of the sample: tumor region T2, inferior pole. The sequence derives from a woman aged 55 to 70 with primary liver carcinoma and hepatitis B virus infection. This CDR3 reads CASSLTMGRRSTDTQYF. The CDR3 bases are TGTGCCAGCAGCCTAACAATGGGGAGAAGGAGCACAGATACACAGTATTTT. The complete variable domain, with remaining parts taken from reference TRBV11-2 and TRBJ2-3, reads EAGVAQSPRYKIIEKRQSVAFWCNPISGHATLYWYQQILGQGPKLLIQFQNNGVVDDSQLPKDRFSAERLKGVDSTLKIQPAKLEDSAVYLCASSLTMGRRSTDTQYFGPGTRLTVL.